The 20 T cell receptor beta chains below were found in one sample sequenced in a study of blood T cell repertoires in COVID-19. Clones were read by immunoSEQ multiplex PCR, and TCRdb kept only the in-frame ones, dropping some. The sample includes around 230,000 clones, around 89% seen only once; the top ten take about 2.6%. The sample taken for sequencing was PBMCs or T cells enriched from blood (not recorded which). These receptors all come from a woman in her thirties who had recovered from COVID-19.

The chain is built from TRBV7-8 and TRBJ2-4; 12 bases align to TRBD1. Losses at the gene ends were 5 bases for V and 2 bases for J; bases not matched to a gene: 10. This CDR3 comprises 18 residues. The V gene's germline CDR1 is SGHVS and CDR2 FQNEAQ. DNA of the CDR3: TGTGCCAGCAGCCGTTCCCTGGGACAGGGGGCGTCCAAAAACATTCAGTACTTC. Translated, it gives CASSRSLGQGASKNIQYF. The full variable domain, rest sourced from reference TRBV7-8 and TRBJ2-4, is GAGVSQSPRYKVAKRGQDVALRCDPISGHVSLFWYQQALGQGPEFLTYFQNEAQLDKSGLPSDRFFAERPEGSVSTLKIQRTQQEDSAVYLCASSRSLGQGASKNIQYFGAGTRLSVL.

V is TRBV7-2 and J is TRBJ2-2; D may be TRBD1 (5 bases). CDR1 is SGHTA and CDR2 is FQGNSA in the germline V gene. V dropped 6 bases and J dropped 0 bases, with 11 bases sitting between them. This CDR3 has 15 residues. The CDR3 spells CASSYTGPNTGELFF. In DNA, the CDR3 is TGTGCCAGCAGTTATACAGGCCCGAACACCGGGGAGCTGTTTTTT.

The V call is TRBV5-6, the J call TRBJ1-3, with TRBD1 matching over 9 bases. J gave up 1 base and V 3 bases, and 2 bases lay outside the gene matches. CDR1 is SGHDT, CDR2 YYEEEE, per germline. The CDR3 extends over 15 amino acids. The CDR3 sequence is CASSSGQGSGNTIYF. As DNA, the CDR3 is TGTGCCAGCAGCTCGGGACAGGGATCTGGAAACACCATATATTTT.

The chain joins TRBV5-4 to TRBJ2-7; the match to TRBD1 covers 10 bases. J lost 2 bases, V lost 5 bases, and 4 bases had no gene match. Germline V gene sequence: CDR1 SGHNT, CDR2 YYREEE (reference sequence). The CDR3 extends over 14 amino acids. DNA of the CDR3: TGTGCCAGCAGTGCCGGGACAGGGGCCTACGAGCAGTACTTC. Translation gives CASSAGTGAYEQYF.

V is TRBV29-1 and J is TRBJ1-1, with a possible D match to TRBD1 (6 bases). Germline V lookup: CDR1 SQVTM, CDR2 ANQGSEA. The CDR3 has 14 residues. V was trimmed by 3 bases and J by 4 bases, leaving 15 bases between them. The CDR3 region has the DNA TGCAGCGTTGAGACCCAGGGGACGGGCACTGAAGCTTTCTTT. Translating gives CSVETQGTGTEAFF.

This clone was seen more than once but under ten times. The DNA of the CDR3 is TGTGCCAGCAGCCGCTACGTCGGGACAACATCATATGGCTACACCTTC. Translating it yields CASSRYVGTTSYGYTF. The genes are TRBV7-6 and TRBJ1-2; TRBD1 might be the D (6 bases). The CDR3 totals 16 residues. Looked up from germline, CDR1 is SGHVS and CDR2 is FNYEAQ. Trimming removed 5 bases from V and 5 bases from J, with 21 bases in between.

J is TRBJ1-5 and V is TRBV24-1; D is perhaps TRBD1 (5 bases). This CDR3 is 14 amino acids long. Trimming took off 9 bases at V and 0 bases at J, with 11 bases between the two ends. CDR1 is KGHDR, CDR2 SFDVKD, per germline. CDR3 in DNA: TGTGCCACCCCACAGGTAGATAGCAATCAGCCCCAGCATTTT. Amino acid sequence: CATPQVDSNQPQHF.

This clone has only one observation. This rearrangement joins TRBV4-3 to TRBJ1-2; no reliable D call. Trimming removed 0 bases at V and 1 base at J, with 15 bases between. This CDR3 region has 17 residues. Germline V gene data show CDR1 as LGHNA and CDR2 as YSLEER. The DNA of the CDR3 is TGCGCCAGCAGCCAAGAGGAGGGAGCAGTCTTTAACTATGGCTACACCTTC. Translating it yields CASSQEEGAVFNYGYTF.

Here the CDR3 reads CASSQADNSYGYTF. The CDR3 region has the DNA TGCGCCAGCAGCCAAGCCGATAACAGCTATGGCTACACCTTC. The chain carries TRBV4-1 and TRBJ1-2, with D unresolved. This CDR3 is built from 14 residues. The germline V and J ends were trimmed by 1 base and 4 bases, with 10 bases remaining between them. In germline, CDR1 is MGHRA, CDR2 YSYEKL.

The chain links TRBV7-8 to TRBJ2-3; the D gene is possibly TRBD2 (5 bases). Germline V gives CDR1 SGHVS, CDR2 FQNEAQ. This CDR3 is 16 amino acids long. V lost 5 bases, J lost 2 bases, and 17 bases lay in between. CDR3 DNA: TGTGCCAGCAGCCCCGGGATCCCCCCTGTCACAGATACGCAGTATTTT. Translation gives CASSPGIPPVTDTQYF.

The genes are TRBV19 and TRBJ1-1, with TRBD1 as a possible D gene (6 bases). Germline-derived CDR1 and CDR2 are LNHDA and SQIVND (reference sequence). With 2 bases removed from V and 4 bases from J, the gap between germline ends came to 11 bases. The CDR3 runs to 14 residues. In nucleotides, the CDR3 is TGTGCCAGTAGTATATCGGGGGGCGGCACTGAAGCTTTCTTT. Amino acid sequence: CASSISGGGTEAFF.

V usage is TRBV5-1 and J usage is TRBJ1-1; 8 nucleotides match TRBD1. With V trimmed by 3 bases and J by 1 base, 5 bases remained unmatched. The CDR3 has 15 amino acids. Germline V CDR1 and CDR2: SGHRS, YFSETQ. The CDR3 sequence is CASSWGQAKNTEAFF. The DNA for the CDR3 is TGCGCCAGCAGCTGGGGACAGGCGAAGAACACTGAAGCTTTCTTT.

This chain joins TRBV6-2 or TRBV6-3 and TRBJ1-1; D remains ambiguous. Trimming took 0 bases from V and 12 from J, leaving 11 bases between them. CDR1 is MNHEY and CDR2 is SVGEGT in the germline V gene. This CDR3 has 12 amino acids. CDR3: CASSYSERGTFF. CDR3 DNA: TGTGCCAGCAGTTACTCGGAAAGAGGGACTTTCTTT.

As regards this clone: This same CDR3 is encoded by further DNA sequences in the sample. V and J are TRBV6-1 and TRBJ2-7, with a possible D match to TRBD1 (6 bases). The V end lost 1 base, the J end lost 3 bases, and 10 bases lay between the germline ends. The CDR3 covers 14 residues. The germline CDR1 and CDR2 sequences are MNHNS and SASEGT. CDR3 DNA sequence: TGTGCCAGCAGTGAAGGTGGGACAAACTACGAGCAGTACTTC. Residues: CASSEGGTNYEQYF.

This clone was recorded once. CDR3 coding DNA: TGTGCCAGCAGTTACTCCTACACCGGGGAGCTGTTTTTT. Residues: CASSYSYTGELFF. The V gene is TRBV6-5, the J gene TRBJ2-2; D gene unclear. Trimming left V 0 bases short and J 3 bases short, with 2 bases between. Germline V gene sequence: CDR1 MNHEY, CDR2 SVGAGI. CDR3 size: 13 residues.

The chain employs TRBV2 and TRBJ2-3; 11 nucleotides line up with TRBD2. Germline V gives CDR1 SNHLY, CDR2 FYNNEI. The CDR3 is 17 amino acids. The V segment lost 8 bases and the J segment 0 bases; nucleotides outside the gene matches: 10. CDR3 amino acids: CASGVALAGASTDTQYF. CDR3 DNA sequence: TGTGCCAGCGGAGTGGCACTAGCGGGGGCTAGCACAGATACGCAGTATTTT.

The V gene is TRBV28, the J gene TRBJ1-2; D unresolved. The germline gives CDR1 MDHEN, CDR2 SYDVKM. Trimming took off 4 bases at V and 6 bases at J, with 9 bases between the two ends. CDR3 length: 12 residues. The DNA of the CDR3 is TGTGCCAGCAGTTCCCGGGAGAATGGCTACACCTTC. Encoded protein: CASSSRENGYTF.

The V and J genes are TRBV5-1 and TRBJ1-2, with TRBD1 matching over 7 bases. This CDR3 is built from 14 residues. CDR1 and CDR2 from the germline V gene are SGHRS and YFSETQ. V gave up 1 base and J gave up 2 bases; unmatched junction bases: 2. CDR3 loop: CASSLKQGNYGYTF. CDR3 nucleotide sequence: TGCGCCAGCAGCTTGAAACAGGGGAACTATGGCTACACCTTC.

The chain uses TRBV19 and TRBJ1-1, with no clear D. Trimming took 3 bases from V and 0 from J, leaving 8 bases between them. This CDR3 is built from 14 residues. Germline CDR1 and CDR2: LNHDA and SQIVND (reference sequence). For the CDR3, the DNA is TGTGCCAGTAGTATCACAGATTTGAACACTGAAGCTTTCTTT. Translated, it gives CASSITDLNTEAFF.

CDR3 amino acids: CASSSRTGKSTEAFF. DNA for the CDR3: TGTGCCAGCAGTTCCCGGACAGGGAAGAGCACTGAAGCTTTCTTT. The chain couples TRBV27 to TRBJ1-1; 8 nucleotides line up with TRBD1. The CDR3 totals 15 residues. With V trimmed by 4 bases and J by 4 bases, 8 bases remained unmatched. Germline V gene sequence: CDR1 MNHEY, CDR2 SMNVEV (reference sequence).